This is a list of T cell receptor beta chains from one sample in a study of shared clonotypes between healthy human individuals. Libraries were prepared by immunoSEQ multiplex PCR; TCRdb keeps only in-frame clonotypes and omits some of them. The sample yields about 590,000 clones, over 95% seen once. The sequencing input was naive CD8+ T cells sorted from blood. These receptors originate from a woman aged 25 to 45 in good health. CDR3s include the opening cysteine and the closing phenylalanine or tryptophan.

J gene,V gene,CDR3 protein
TRBJ2-2,TRBV6-6,CASSSGTGVRRELFF
TRBJ2-3,TRBV5-6,CASSFPTSGRTDTQYF
TRBJ2-3,TRBV11-2,CASSLASSTDTQYF
TRBJ2-1,TRBV27,CASSLWPSGSNEQFF
TRBJ1-4,TRBV2,CASSEALEGHNEKLFF
TRBJ1-5,TRBV28,CASSKDRGDDQPQHF
TRBJ1-2,TRBV28,CATRTIDGYTF
TRBJ2-7,TRBV6-1,CASSELGGAPEQYF
TRBJ2-3,TRBV11-2,CASSPSWTGNTDTQYF
TRBJ2-2,TRBV11-2,CASNIGGYTGELFF
TRBJ1-2,TRBV5-1,CASSLARAGYGYTF
TRBJ2-7,TRBV5-1,CASSLESPGLVSYEQYF
TRBJ2-2,TRBV10-2,CASSGGELFF
TRBJ2-1,TRBV11-2,CASSLDGAGGFDEQFF
TRBJ2-1,TRBV27,CASSVRQILSSYNEQFF
TRBJ1-1,TRBV5-4,CASTPGLMNTEAFF
TRBJ2-1,TRBV29-1,CSVGAGLAYNEQFF
TRBJ2-1,TRBV28,CASSFLYGAEQFF
TRBJ2-1,TRBV27,CASGGSRGNEQFF
TRBJ2-2,TRBV27,CASRKHQGYTGELFF
TRBJ2-3,TRBV7-9,CASTPTSTDTQYF
TRBJ1-4,TRBV5-1,CASIGYLGVTNEKLFF
TRBJ2-1,TRBV10-3,CAISGTSGYNEQFF
TRBJ2-7,TRBV29-1,CSVDSGDSFYEQYF